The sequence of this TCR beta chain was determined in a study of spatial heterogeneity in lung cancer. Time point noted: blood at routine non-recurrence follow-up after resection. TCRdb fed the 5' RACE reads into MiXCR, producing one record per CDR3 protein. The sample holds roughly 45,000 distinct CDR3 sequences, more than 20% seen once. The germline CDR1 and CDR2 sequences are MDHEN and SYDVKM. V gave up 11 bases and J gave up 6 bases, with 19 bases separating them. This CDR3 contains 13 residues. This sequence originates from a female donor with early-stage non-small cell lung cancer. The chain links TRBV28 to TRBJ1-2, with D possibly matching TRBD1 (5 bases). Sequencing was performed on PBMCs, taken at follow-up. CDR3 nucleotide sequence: TGTGCCGGCCTTGCTCGGGGGAGTCATGGCTACACCTTC. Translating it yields CAGLARGSHGYTF.